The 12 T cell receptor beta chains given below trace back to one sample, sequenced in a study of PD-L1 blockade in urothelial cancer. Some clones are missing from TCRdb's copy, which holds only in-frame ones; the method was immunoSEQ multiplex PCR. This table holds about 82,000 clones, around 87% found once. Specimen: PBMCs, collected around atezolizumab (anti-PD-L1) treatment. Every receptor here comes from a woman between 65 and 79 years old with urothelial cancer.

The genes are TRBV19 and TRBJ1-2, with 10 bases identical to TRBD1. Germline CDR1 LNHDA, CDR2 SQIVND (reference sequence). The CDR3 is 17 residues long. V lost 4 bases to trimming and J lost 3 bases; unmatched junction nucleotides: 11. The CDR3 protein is CASSKTTDRGSDYGYTF. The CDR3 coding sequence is TGTGCCAGTAGTAAAACCACGGACAGGGGGTCTGACTATGGCTACACCTTC.

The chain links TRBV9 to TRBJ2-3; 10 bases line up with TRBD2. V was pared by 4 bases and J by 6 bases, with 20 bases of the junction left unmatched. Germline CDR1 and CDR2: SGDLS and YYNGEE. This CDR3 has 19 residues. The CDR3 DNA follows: TGTGCCAGCAGCAGTCGGTTTACTAGCGGGATATCGGGGGCGGATACGCAGTATTTT. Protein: CASSSRFTSGISGADTQYF.

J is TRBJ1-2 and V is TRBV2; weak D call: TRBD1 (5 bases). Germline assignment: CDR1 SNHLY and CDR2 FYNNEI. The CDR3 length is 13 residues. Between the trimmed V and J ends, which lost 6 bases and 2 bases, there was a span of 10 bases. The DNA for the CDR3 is TGTGCCAGCAGGGCAGGGCTCAACTATGGCTACACCTTC. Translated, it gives CASRAGLNYGYTF.

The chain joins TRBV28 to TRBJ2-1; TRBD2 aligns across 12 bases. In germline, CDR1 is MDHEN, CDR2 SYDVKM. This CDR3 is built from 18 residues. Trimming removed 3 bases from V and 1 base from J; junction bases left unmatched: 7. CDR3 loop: CASSFSQTSGSSYNEQFF. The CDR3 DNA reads TGTGCCAGCAGTTTTTCCCAGACTAGCGGGAGTTCCTACAATGAGCAGTTCTTC.

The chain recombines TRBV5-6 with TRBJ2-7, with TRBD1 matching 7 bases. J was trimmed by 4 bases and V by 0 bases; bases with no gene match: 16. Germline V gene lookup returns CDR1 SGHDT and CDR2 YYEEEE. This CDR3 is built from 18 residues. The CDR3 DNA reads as TGTGCCAGCAGCTTGGCCGCGCTGGACAGGCTGCCACCTTACGAGCAGTACTTC. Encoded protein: CASSLAALDRLPPYEQYF.

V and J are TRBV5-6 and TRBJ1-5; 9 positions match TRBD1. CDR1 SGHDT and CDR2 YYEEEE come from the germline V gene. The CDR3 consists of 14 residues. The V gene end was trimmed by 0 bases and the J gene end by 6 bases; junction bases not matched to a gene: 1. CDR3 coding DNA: TGTGCCAGCAGCTTGGGGACAGGGGTTCAGCCCCAGCATTTT. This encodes CASSLGTGVQPQHF.

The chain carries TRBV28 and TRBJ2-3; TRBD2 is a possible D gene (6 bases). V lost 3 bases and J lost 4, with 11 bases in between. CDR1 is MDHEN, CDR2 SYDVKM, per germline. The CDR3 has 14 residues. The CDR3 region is CASSFGGTADTQYF. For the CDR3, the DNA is TGTGCCAGCAGTTTTGGGGGGACTGCAGATACGCAGTATTTT.

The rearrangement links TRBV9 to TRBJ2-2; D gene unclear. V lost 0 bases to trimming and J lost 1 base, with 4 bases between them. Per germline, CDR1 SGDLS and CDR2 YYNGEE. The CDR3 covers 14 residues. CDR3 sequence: CASSVAWNTGELFF. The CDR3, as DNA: TGTGCCAGCAGCGTAGCTTGGAACACCGGGGAGCTGTTTTTT.

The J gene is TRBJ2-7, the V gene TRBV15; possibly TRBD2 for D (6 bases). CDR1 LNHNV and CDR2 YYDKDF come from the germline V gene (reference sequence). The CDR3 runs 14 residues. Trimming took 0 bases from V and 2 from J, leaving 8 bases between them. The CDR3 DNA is TGTGCCACCAGCAGAGAGGGGGGTCCCTACGAGCAGTACTTC. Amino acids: CATSREGGPYEQYF.

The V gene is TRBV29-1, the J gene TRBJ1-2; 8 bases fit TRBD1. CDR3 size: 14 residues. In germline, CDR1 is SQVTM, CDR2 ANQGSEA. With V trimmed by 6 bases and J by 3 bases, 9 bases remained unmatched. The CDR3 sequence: CSVRTGLRDYGYTF. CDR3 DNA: TGCAGCGTCCGGACAGGGCTTAGGGACTATGGCTACACCTTC. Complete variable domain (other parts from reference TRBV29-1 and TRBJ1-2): SAVISQKPSRDICQRGTSLTIQCQVDSQVTMMFWYRQQPGQSLTLIATANQGSEATYESGFVIDKFPISRPNLTFSTLTVSNMSPEDSSIYLCSVRTGLRDYGYTFGSGTRLTVV.

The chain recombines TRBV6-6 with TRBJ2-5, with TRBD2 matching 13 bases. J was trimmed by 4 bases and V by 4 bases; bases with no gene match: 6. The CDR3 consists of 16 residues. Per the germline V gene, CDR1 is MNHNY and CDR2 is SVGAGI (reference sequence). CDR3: CASSFGLAGVVETQYF. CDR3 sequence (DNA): TGTGCCAGCAGTTTCGGACTAGCGGGGGTCGTAGAGACCCAGTACTTC.

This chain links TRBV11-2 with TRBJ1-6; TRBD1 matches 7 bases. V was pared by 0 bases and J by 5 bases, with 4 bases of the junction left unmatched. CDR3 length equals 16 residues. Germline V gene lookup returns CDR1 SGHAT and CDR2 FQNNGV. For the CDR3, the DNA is TGTGCCAGCAGCTTAGATTTGGGGACAGATAATTCACCCCTCCACTTT. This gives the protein CASSLDLGTDNSPLHF.